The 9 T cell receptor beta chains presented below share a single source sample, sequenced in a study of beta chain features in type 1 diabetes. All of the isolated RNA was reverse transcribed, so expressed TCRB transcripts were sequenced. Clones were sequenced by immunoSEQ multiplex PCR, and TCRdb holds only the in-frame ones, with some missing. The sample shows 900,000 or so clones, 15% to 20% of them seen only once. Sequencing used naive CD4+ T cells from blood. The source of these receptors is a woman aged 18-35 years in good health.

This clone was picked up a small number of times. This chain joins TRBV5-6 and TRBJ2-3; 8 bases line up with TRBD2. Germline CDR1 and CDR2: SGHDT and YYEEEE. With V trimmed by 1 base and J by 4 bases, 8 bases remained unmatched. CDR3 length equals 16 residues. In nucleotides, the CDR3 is TGTGCCAGCAGCTTGACGTTTAGCGGGACGGCAGATACGCAGTATTTT. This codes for CASSLTFSGTADTQYF. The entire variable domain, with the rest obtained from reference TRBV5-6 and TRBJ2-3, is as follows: DAGVTQSPTHLIKTRGQQVTLRCSPKSGHDTVSWYQQALGQGPQFIFQYYEEEERQRGNFPDRFSGHQFPNYSSELNVNALLLGDSALYLCASSLTFSGTADTQYFGPGTRLTVL.

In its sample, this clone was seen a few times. The CDR3 DNA follows: TGCGCCAGCAGCCCACCCCCGGACAGGGCCAAGCATCAATATGGCTACACCTTC. Its protein product is CASSPPPDRAKHQYGYTF. The rearrangement uses TRBV4-1 and TRBJ1-2; TRBD1 matches at 8 bases. Germline values: CDR1 MGHRA, CDR2 YSYEKL. The CDR3 length is 18 residues. J gave up 5 bases and V 4 bases, and 18 bases lay outside the gene matches.

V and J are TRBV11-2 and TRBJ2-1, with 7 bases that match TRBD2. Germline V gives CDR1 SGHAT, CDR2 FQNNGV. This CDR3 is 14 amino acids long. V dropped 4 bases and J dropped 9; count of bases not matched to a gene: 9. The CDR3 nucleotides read TGTGCCAGCAGCTCCGGGGGGAGCGTGGGTGAGCAGTTCTTC. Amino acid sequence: CASSSGGSVGEQFF.

CDR3 nucleotides: TGTGCCAGCAGCCCCGGGACAGGGGGCGATTTTGGAGAGACCCAGTACTTC. This translates into CASSPGTGGDFGETQYF. The chain links TRBV5-5 to TRBJ2-5, with 12 nucleotides matching TRBD1. The CDR3 loop spans 17 amino acids. Germline CDR1 SGHKS, CDR2 YYEKEE (reference sequence). V shed 4 bases, J shed 4 bases, and the junction held 11 bases outside the gene matches.

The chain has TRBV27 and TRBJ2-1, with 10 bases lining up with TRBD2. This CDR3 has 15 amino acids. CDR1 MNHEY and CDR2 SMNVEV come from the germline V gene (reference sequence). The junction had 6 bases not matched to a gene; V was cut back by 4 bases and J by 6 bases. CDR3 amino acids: CASSYGSSGSNEQFF. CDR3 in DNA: TGTGCCAGCAGTTACGGGTCTAGCGGGAGCAATGAGCAGTTCTTC.

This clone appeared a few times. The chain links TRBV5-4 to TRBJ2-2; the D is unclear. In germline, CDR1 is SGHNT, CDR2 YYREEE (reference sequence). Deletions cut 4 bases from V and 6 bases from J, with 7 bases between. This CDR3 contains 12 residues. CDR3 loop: CASSPMSGELFF. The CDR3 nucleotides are TGTGCCAGCAGCCCAATGTCCGGGGAGCTGTTTTTT.

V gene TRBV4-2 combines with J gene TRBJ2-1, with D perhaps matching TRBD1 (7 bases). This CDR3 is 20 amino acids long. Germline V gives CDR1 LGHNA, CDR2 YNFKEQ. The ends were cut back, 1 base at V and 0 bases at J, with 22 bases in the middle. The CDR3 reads CASSQATMGGRDSSYNEQFF. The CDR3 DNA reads TGTGCCAGCAGCCAAGCCACAATGGGGGGTCGGGACAGCTCCTACAATGAGCAGTTCTTC.

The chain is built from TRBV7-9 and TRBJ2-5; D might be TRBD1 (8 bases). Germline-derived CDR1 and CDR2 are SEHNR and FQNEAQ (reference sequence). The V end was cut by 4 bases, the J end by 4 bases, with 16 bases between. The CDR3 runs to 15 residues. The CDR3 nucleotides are TGTGCCAGCAGCTCTGGACAGGGAGGGTCAGAGACCCAGTACTTC. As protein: CASSSGQGGSETQYF.

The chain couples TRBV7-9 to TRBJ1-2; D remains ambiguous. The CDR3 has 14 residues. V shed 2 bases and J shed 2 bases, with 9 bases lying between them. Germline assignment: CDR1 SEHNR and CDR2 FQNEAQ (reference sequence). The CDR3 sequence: CASSLRSQNYGYTF. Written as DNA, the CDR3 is TGTGCCAGCAGCTTAAGGTCACAGAACTATGGCTACACCTTC.